This TCR beta chain was recovered during a study of blood T cell repertoires in COVID-19. Study at large: Italy, Spain and the United States were the sources of the convalescent and acute COVID-19 samples.

As processed by the authors: Quantification of nucleated cells was approximated via reference gene primer amplification. Generated by immunoSEQ multiplex PCR, the TCRdb table keeps only in-frame clones and is missing some. V and J calls and clone size are those listed in that table; D and trimming were worked out from the DNA. The sample shows some 200,000 clones, roughly 84% of them seen only once. This TCR derives from a woman aged 40 to 50 who had recovered from COVID-19. Sequencing was carried out using peripheral blood.

In DNA form, the CDR3 reads TGTGCCAGCAGGGAGAGGGGGCGTAGCAACTATGGCTACACCTTC. It yields the protein CASRERGRSNYGYTF. The V gene is TRBV28, the J gene TRBJ1-2, with 7 bases identical to TRBD1. This CDR3 is built from 15 residues. V gave up 6 bases and J gave up 2 bases; unmatched junction bases: 9. The germline CDR1 and CDR2 sequences are MDHEN and SYDVKM.